The 9 T cell receptor beta chains reported below all come from one sample, sequenced in a study of blood T cell repertoires in COVID-19. Generated by immunoSEQ multiplex PCR, the TCRdb table keeps only in-frame clones and is missing some. Of 120,000 or so clones in the sample, around 83% are singletons; the top ten hold around 11%. Sequenced: peripheral blood. All receptors come from a man between 60 and 75 years old with acute or convalescent COVID-19.

The chain links TRBV2 to TRBJ1-1; D ambiguous. Germline values: CDR1 SNHLY, CDR2 FYNNEI. This CDR3 has 11 residues. V was pared by 6 bases and J by 5 bases, with 7 bases between. Here the CDR3 reads CASRAGTEAFF. CDR3 nucleotide sequence: TGTGCCAGCAGGGCGGGGACTGAAGCTTTCTTT.

This chain joins TRBV18 and TRBJ2-3, with D unresolved. Germline lookup yields CDR1 KGHSH and CDR2 LQKENI. Trimming shortened V by 6 bases and J by 3 bases, and 10 bases separated the two germline ends. The CDR3 is made up of 13 amino acids. CDR3 residues: CASSPLGTDTQYF. CDR3 nucleotides: TGTGCCAGCTCCCCCCTCGGGACAGATACGCAGTATTTT.

This chain uses TRBV29-1 with TRBJ2-1, with a tentative D call TRBD1 (6 bases). Trimming stripped 2 bases from V and 8 bases from J, with 10 bases between. CDR1 is SQVTM, CDR2 ANQGSEA, per germline. The CDR3 contains 12 residues. The CDR3 sequence: CSVENRADEQFF. In DNA form, the CDR3 reads TGCAGCGTTGAAAACAGGGCGGATGAGCAGTTCTTC.

This clone has at least ten counts. The chain has TRBV2 and TRBJ1-2; D not resolved. This CDR3 contains 12 residues. Germline V gives CDR1 SNHLY, CDR2 FYNNEI. Trimming removed 7 bases from V and 9 bases from J, with 15 bases in between. The CDR3 DNA reads TGTGCCAGCACCCCCGAGACAAGTAGCTACACCTTC. Protein: CASTPETSSYTF.

This chain joins TRBV28 and TRBJ2-3, with 9 nucleotides matching TRBD2. The CDR3 is 13 amino acids. Germline V gene sequence: CDR1 MDHEN, CDR2 SYDVKM. Germline trimming cut 10 bases from V and 6 bases from J; bases unmatched to any gene: 8. CDR3 bases: TGTGCCATCTCAAGCGGGAGGTCTGATACGCAGTATTTT. Amino acid sequence: CAISSGRSDTQYF.

The J gene is TRBJ2-7, the V gene TRBV9, with 11 bases lining up with TRBD2. This CDR3 has 14 residues. V gave up 2 bases and J gave up 7 bases; unmatched junction bases: 5. The germline CDR1 and CDR2 sequences are SGDLS and YYNGEE. CDR3 sequence reads: CASSVGTSGREQYF. In DNA, the CDR3 is TGTGCCAGCAGCGTGGGGACTAGCGGAAGGGAGCAGTACTTC.

The chain employs TRBV5-1 and TRBJ1-1; 12 bases line up with TRBD1. Germline V lookup: CDR1 SGHRS, CDR2 YFSETQ. J was trimmed by 7 bases and V by 0 bases; bases with no gene match: 10. The CDR3 covers 17 residues. CDR3 region: CASSLASPGQGASEAFF. As DNA, the CDR3 is TGCGCCAGCAGCTTGGCCTCACCGGGACAGGGGGCGAGTGAAGCTTTCTTT.

The rearrangement links TRBV28 to TRBJ2-7, with TRBD2 matching over 7 bases. CDR3 length: 15 amino acids. Unmatched junction bases numbered 15, after V lost 8 bases and J lost 5 bases. Germline CDR1 reads MDHEN; CDR2 reads SYDVKM. CDR3 sequence (DNA): TGTGCCAGCCCACCAACGACTAGCCTCATCCACGAGCAGTACTTC. Protein product: CASPPTTSLIHEQYF.

This clone was observed a single time. CDR3 region: CASSFTAGPNYGYTF. In DNA, the CDR3 is TGTGCCAGCAGCTTCACGGCAGGGCCTAACTATGGCTACACCTTC. The genes are TRBV7-9 and TRBJ1-2, with a weak D call TRBD1 (5 bases). CDR3 length: 15 residues. CDR1 and CDR2 from the germline V gene are SEHNR and FQNEAQ (reference sequence). Trimming removed 3 bases from V and 0 bases from J, with 11 bases in between.